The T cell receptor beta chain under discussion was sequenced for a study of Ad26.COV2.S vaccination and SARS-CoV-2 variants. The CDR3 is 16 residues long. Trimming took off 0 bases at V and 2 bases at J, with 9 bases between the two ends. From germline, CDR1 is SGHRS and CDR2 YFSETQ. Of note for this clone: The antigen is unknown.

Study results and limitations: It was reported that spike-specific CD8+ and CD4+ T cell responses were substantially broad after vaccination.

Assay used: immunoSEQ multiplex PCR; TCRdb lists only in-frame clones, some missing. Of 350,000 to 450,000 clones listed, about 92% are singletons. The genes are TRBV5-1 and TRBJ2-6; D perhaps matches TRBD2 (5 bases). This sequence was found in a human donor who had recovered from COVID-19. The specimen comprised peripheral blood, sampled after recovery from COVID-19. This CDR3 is CASSLVSGAGANVLTF. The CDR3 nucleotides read TGCGCCAGCAGCTTGGTGTCCGGGGCTGGGGCCAACGTCCTGACTTTC.